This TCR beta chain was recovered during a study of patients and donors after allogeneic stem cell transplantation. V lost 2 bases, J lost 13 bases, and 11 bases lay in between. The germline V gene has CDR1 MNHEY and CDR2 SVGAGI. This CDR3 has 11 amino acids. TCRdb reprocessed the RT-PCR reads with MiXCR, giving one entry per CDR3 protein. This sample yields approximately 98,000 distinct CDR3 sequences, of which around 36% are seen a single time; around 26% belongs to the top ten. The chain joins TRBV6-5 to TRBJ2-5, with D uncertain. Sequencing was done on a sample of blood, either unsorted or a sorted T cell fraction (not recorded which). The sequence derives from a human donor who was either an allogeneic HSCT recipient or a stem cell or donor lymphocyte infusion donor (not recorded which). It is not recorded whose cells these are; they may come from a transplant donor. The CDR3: CASSYGPRAYF. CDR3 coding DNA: TGTGCCAGCAGTTACGGGCCAAGGGCGTACTTC.